This TCR beta chain was captured by sequencing in a study of blood T cell repertoires in COVID-19. Source study methods: Nucleated cell counts were estimated from reference gene primer amplification. Only in-frame clones appear in the TCRdb table, and some are missing; sequencing was by immunoSEQ multiplex PCR. V and J calls and clone size are those listed in that table; D and trimming were worked out from the DNA. The table has about 230,000 clones, roughly 81% seen once. The V gene end was trimmed by 6 bases and the J gene end by 6 bases; junction bases not matched to a gene: 5. The CDR3 length is 15 residues. Germline CDR1 MGHDK, CDR2 SYGVNS.

The chain employs TRBV25-1 and TRBJ2-1, with TRBD2 identical over 13 bases. The sample consisted of peripheral blood. This TCR was recovered from a man in his forties with acute or convalescent COVID-19. This CDR3 reads CASSPTSGGSNEQFF. The CDR3 region has the DNA TGTGCCAGCAGCCCGACTAGCGGGGGGTCCAATGAGCAGTTCTTC.